These 24 T cell receptor beta chains originate from one sample sequenced in a study of T cell responses to AZD1222 COVID-19 vaccine listed by TCRdb under 2021. Receptor amplification or capture employed the immunoSEQ multiplex PCR assay. TCRdb carries this immuneACCESS record with in-frame sequences only. Its versions omit some clonotypes, under half of them owing to an unresolved V gene in the studies checked, with the rest unexplained. Recorded for this sample are over 150,000 clones; 70% to 90% of them occurred a single time. The ten largest clones capture 4.3% of the sample. The sample's time point label, in plain terms: about 28 days (+/-7) after the second vaccine dose. The source was peripheral blood, collected 28 days after the second AZD1222 dose. These receptors were collected from an adult who received the AZD1222 COVID-19 vaccine.

The rearrangement links TRBV30 to TRBJ1-3; TRBD1 matches 7 bases. The CDR3 contains 17 residues. From germline, CDR1 is GTSNPN and CDR2 SVGIG (reference sequence). V lost 3 bases to trimming and J lost 0 bases; unmatched junction nucleotides: 11. The CDR3 is CAWRPSNRGFSGNTIYF. The CDR3 DNA reads as TGTGCCTGGAGGCCCTCCAACAGGGGATTCTCTGGAAACACCATATATTTT.

V and J are TRBV5-1 and TRBJ2-3; D is undetermined. This CDR3 has 15 residues. Germline loops: CDR1 SGHRS, CDR2 YFSETQ. V lost 4 bases and J lost 1, with 13 bases in between. The CDR3 DNA reads TGCGCCAGCAGCACCTTGGGCCGCCGCACAGATACGCAGTATTTT. It is translated as CASSTLGRRTDTQYF.

The CDR3 sequence: CASSDSAGQSYGYTF. DNA of the CDR3: TGTGCCAGCAGTGACTCGGCGGGACAGAGCTATGGCTACACCTTC. V usage is TRBV6-4 and J usage is TRBJ1-2, with 7 bases fitting TRBD1. The germline V gene encodes CDR1 MRHNA and CDR2 SNTAGT. With V trimmed by 0 bases and J by 4 bases, 5 bases remained unmatched. The CDR3 has 15 residues.

This sequence joins TRBV12-5 and TRBJ2-7; D gene ambiguous. In germline, CDR1 is LGHNT, CDR2 FRNRAP. Trimming cost V 7 bases and J 2 bases, with 15 bases left between them. The CDR3 is made up of 14 amino acids. CDR3 DNA: TGTGCTAGTGCCCCGCTCGACGGACCCTACGAGCAGTACTTC. Translating gives CASAPLDGPYEQYF.

The chain recombines TRBV7-9 with TRBJ1-5; 9 nucleotides agree with TRBD1. J was trimmed by 1 base and V by 5 bases; bases with no gene match: 6. This CDR3 spans 16 amino acids. From germline, CDR1 is SEHNR and CDR2 FQNEAQ (reference sequence). The CDR3: CASSAQGALSNQPQHF. The DNA of the CDR3 is TGTGCCAGCAGCGCACAGGGGGCATTGAGCAATCAGCCCCAGCATTTT.

The chain couples TRBV16 to TRBJ2-3, with no clear D. The V end lost 0 bases, the J end lost 6 bases, and 10 bases lay between the germline ends. CDR3 length equals 14 residues. CDR1 KGHSY and CDR2 FQNENV come from the germline V gene. The CDR3 region has the DNA TGTGCCAGCAGCCAATCCGGCACTGGCGATACGCAGTATTTT. It specifies CASSQSGTGDTQYF.

This chain connects TRBV19 to TRBJ2-1; 7 bases fit TRBD2. V was clipped by 8 bases and J by 8 bases; unmatched bases: 9. Germline CDR1 LNHDA, CDR2 SQIVND (reference sequence). This CDR3 has 13 amino acids. CDR3 residues: CASRDGGKDEQFF. CDR3 DNA sequence: TGTGCCAGTCGGGACGGGGGGAAGGATGAGCAGTTCTTC.

There are a few counts of this clone. J is TRBJ1-2 and V is TRBV18; D gene uncertain. Trimming stripped 3 bases from V and 6 bases from J, with 11 bases between. CDR1 is KGHSH and CDR2 is LQKENI in the germline V gene. The CDR3 covers 13 residues. The CDR3 loop reads CASSPFSEDGYTF. In DNA, the CDR3 is TGTGCCAGCTCACCGTTCTCCGAGGATGGCTACACCTTC. Drawing the rest from reference TRBV18 and TRBJ1-2, the complete variable domain is NAGVMQNPRHLVRRRGQEARLRCSPMKGHSHVYWYRQLPEEGLKFMVYLQKENIIDESGMPKERFSAEFPKEGPSILRIQQVVRGDSAAYFCASSPFSEDGYTFGSGTRLTVV.

In its sample, this clone was seen once. In DNA form, the CDR3 reads TGTGCCAGCAGCGTGTTGGGGGAGGGGGACGAGCAGTACTTC. Translating it yields CASSVLGEGDEQYF. The chain joins TRBV9 to TRBJ2-7, with D possibly being TRBD2 (7 bases). The CDR3 runs 14 residues. Deletions cut 2 bases from V and 5 bases from J, with 14 bases between. CDR1 and CDR2 from the germline V gene are SGDLS and YYNGEE. Variable domain in full (rest from reference TRBV9 and TRBJ2-7): DSGVTQTPKHLITATGQRVTLRCSPRSGDLSVYWYQQSLDQGLQFLIQYYNGEERAKGNILERFSAQQFPDLHSELNLSSLELGDSALYFCASSVLGEGDEQYFGPGTRLTVT.

The chain couples TRBV2 to TRBJ1-2; D gene uncertain. CDR1 is SNHLY, CDR2 FYNNEI, per germline. CDR3 length: 13 amino acids. V dropped 6 bases and J dropped 8 bases, with 16 bases sitting between them. In nucleotides, the CDR3 is TGTGCCAGCAGGGACCCCAGACAAGGCGGCTACACCTTC. Translated: CASRDPRQGGYTF. The entire variable domain, with the rest obtained from reference TRBV2 and TRBJ1-2, is as follows: EPEVTQTPSHQVTQMGQEVILRCVPISNHLYFYWYRQILGQKVEFLVSFYNNEISEKSEIFDDQFSVERPDGSNFTLKIRSTKLEDSAMYFCASRDPRQGGYTFGSGTRLTVV.

The chain carries TRBV5-1 and TRBJ1-3; D is undetermined. Germline CDR1 reads SGHRS; CDR2 reads YFSETQ. The CDR3 consists of 15 residues. With 0 bases removed from V and 7 bases from J, the gap between germline ends came to 14 bases. CDR3 in amino acids: CASSLVALPSNTIYF. CDR3 nucleotide sequence: TGCGCCAGCAGCTTGGTGGCTCTTCCTAGCAACACCATATATTTT.

This chain links TRBV19 with TRBJ1-2; perhaps TRBD1 as D (5 bases). Trimming removed 0 bases at V and 5 bases at J, with 13 bases between. CDR1 and CDR2 from the germline V gene are LNHDA and SQIVND (reference sequence). CDR3 length: 15 amino acids. The CDR3 bases are TGTGCCAGTAGTATAGATCCCGGGACCTATTATGGCTACACCTTC. It translates to CASSIDPGTYYGYTF.

The genes are TRBV6-2 or TRBV6-3 and TRBJ1-1; TRBD1 is a possible D gene (6 bases). Trimming cost V 2 bases and J 5 bases, with 12 bases left between them. In germline, CDR1 is MNHEY, CDR2 SVGEGT. The CDR3 sequence is 14 residues long. The CDR3 DNA reads TGTGCCAGCAGTTACGGGACAATTGGAACTGAAGCTTTCTTT. As protein: CASSYGTIGTEAFF.

The V and J genes are TRBV30 and TRBJ1-5, with D maybe TRBD1 (6 bases). Germline-derived CDR1 and CDR2 are GTSNPN and SVGIG (reference sequence). Trimming left V 2 bases short and J 4 bases short, with 9 bases between. This CDR3 contains 13 residues. The chain's CDR3 is CAWSIRGNQPQHF. Written as DNA, the CDR3 is TGTGCCTGGAGTATTAGGGGGAATCAGCCCCAGCATTTT.

This rearrangement joins TRBV30 to TRBJ1-6; unclear D gene. The ends were cut back, 2 bases at V and 9 bases at J, with 14 bases in the middle. Germline lookup yields CDR1 GTSNPN and CDR2 SVGIG (reference sequence). The CDR3 covers 14 residues. CDR3 loop: CAWSPSRAGSPLHF. As DNA, the CDR3 is TGTGCCTGGAGTCCAAGTAGAGCAGGTTCACCCCTCCACTTT.

V usage is TRBV4-3 and J usage is TRBJ1-1, with no clear D. V dropped 4 bases and J dropped 0 bases, with 6 bases sitting between them. Per germline, CDR1 LGHNA and CDR2 YSLEER. The CDR3 totals 13 residues. The CDR3 loop is CASSREMNTEAFF. CDR3 nucleotides: TGCGCCAGCAGCCGCGAGATGAACACTGAAGCTTTCTTT.

In its sample, this clone was seen once. This rearrangement joins TRBV5-5 to TRBJ1-6; D possibly corresponds to TRBD1 (5 bases). This CDR3 region has 12 residues. Trimming pared 4 bases from V and 10 bases from J, leaving 9 bases between. Germline-derived CDR1 and CDR2 are SGHKS and YYEKEE (reference sequence). CDR3 sequence reads: CASSVGESPLHF. The CDR3 coding sequence is TGTGCCAGCAGCGTAGGGGAATCACCCCTCCACTTT.

This clone came up a few times. This sequence joins TRBV12-3 or TRBV12-4 and TRBJ1-2, with TRBD1 as a possible D gene (6 bases). The CDR3 contains 13 residues. V lost 3 bases and J lost 7, with 12 bases in between. CDR3 sequence reads: CASSFLGAAGYTF. The CDR3 coding sequence is TGTGCCAGCAGTTTTTTGGGGGCCGCTGGCTACACCTTC.

The gene calls are TRBV7-9 and TRBJ2-7, with D tentatively TRBD2 (5 bases). V was shortened by 10 bases and J by 8 bases, with 15 bases between the two germline ends. The CDR3 consists of 11 residues. Germline CDR1 and CDR2: SEHNR and FQNEAQ (reference sequence). The CDR3 DNA follows: TGTGCCACCTCACTAGGGATCCAGCAGTACTTC. Protein sequence: CATSLGIQQYF.

V and J are TRBV7-3 and TRBJ2-1, with TRBD2 matching over 8 bases. CDR1 is SGHTA and CDR2 is FQGTGA in the germline V gene. The length of the CDR3 is 15 residues. Unmatched junction bases numbered 7, after V lost 5 bases and J lost 4 bases. CDR3 nucleotide sequence: TGTGCCAGCAGCCCCACTGCGGGGGGATACAATGAGCAGTTCTTC. Amino acids: CASSPTAGGYNEQFF.

V gene TRBV6-5 combines with J gene TRBJ2-2, with D perhaps matching TRBD1 (7 bases). Germline V gene sequence: CDR1 MNHEY, CDR2 SVGAGI. The CDR3 runs to 12 residues. The ends were cut back, 6 bases at V and 6 bases at J, with 8 bases in the middle. This CDR3 is CASSRGAGELFF. The CDR3 DNA sequence: TGTGCCAGCAGCAGGGGGGCCGGGGAGCTGTTTTTT.

The chain uses TRBV7-9 and TRBJ1-6; D call uncertain. This CDR3 region has 14 residues. Germline V gives CDR1 SEHNR, CDR2 FQNEAQ (reference sequence). Deletions cut 1 base from V and 6 bases from J, with 7 bases between. As DNA, the CDR3 is TGTGCCAGCAGCTTAGGGACGGCTAATTCACCCCTCCACTTT. Its protein product is CASSLGTANSPLHF.

The V and J genes are TRBV5-1 and TRBJ2-7; TRBD1 aligns across 8 bases. CDR1 is SGHRS, CDR2 YFSETQ, per germline. This CDR3 has 13 amino acids. The J segment lost 4 bases and the V segment lost 3 bases, leaving 3 bases of the junction unmatched. CDR3 loop: CASSSDRGYEQYF. The CDR3 bases are TGCGCCAGCAGCTCTGACAGGGGATACGAGCAGTACTTC.

This chain connects TRBV7-9 to TRBJ1-4, with no clear D. With 1 base removed from V and 7 bases from J, the gap between germline ends came to 13 bases. This CDR3 contains 15 residues. The germline V gene encodes CDR1 SEHNR and CDR2 FQNEAQ (reference sequence). CDR3 coding DNA: TGTGCCAGCAGCTTAGTAGGAGGAGTGGGTGAAAAACTGTTTTTT. Protein sequence: CASSLVGGVGEKLFF. Filled out from reference TRBV7-9 and TRBJ1-4, the complete variable domain reads DTGVSQNPRHKITKRGQNVTFRCDPISEHNRLYWYRQTLGQGPEFLTYFQNEAQLEKSRLLSDRFSAERPKGSFSTLEIQRTEQGDSAMYLCASSLVGGVGEKLFFGSGTQLSVL.